This T cell receptor (beta chain) emerged from a study of metastatic and nonmetastatic thyroid tumors. Overall study: Repertoire comparisons spanned blood and tumor or nodule tissue from malignant and benign thyroid patients. The study's findings and limits: Within blood and tumor, benign nodules reportedly had significantly lower TCR beta diversity than malignant thyroid tumors did.

No patient had received any treatment before thyroid surgery. A word on this clone: Its antigen is not known.

Per the original data handling: Clinicopathological groups differed in CDR3, with these differences serving to build a distant-metastasis classifier for papillary thyroid cancer. TCRdb called clones again from the PCR reads with MiXCR. TCRdb's processing, not the authors', yielded these V and J calls. Of about 21,000 clones in the sample, 16% were seen once. This CDR3 comprises 13 residues. Per germline, CDR1 SGHVS and CDR2 FQNEAQ. Trimming stripped 1 base from V and 7 bases from J, with 8 bases between. This clonotype originated in a female donor with papillary thyroid cancer or a benign thyroid nodule (not recorded which). Some clones in this sample may be carry-over from other donors' samples. V gene TRBV7-8 combines with J gene TRBJ1-5; no clear D. The sample taken for sequencing was tumor tissue. The CDR3 here is CASSLGGRQPQHF. As DNA, the CDR3 is TGTGCCAGCAGCTTAGGAGGGCGGCAGCCCCAGCATTTT.